The 23 T cell receptor beta chains listed next were all sequenced from one sample in a study of cytomegalovirus exposure and HLA in healthy donors. Primers: 60 Vbeta forward and 13 Jbeta reverse. The table came from immunoSEQ multiplex PCR; TCRdb's copy has only in-frame clones and leaves some out. The sample has 170,000 or so clones; almost 85% are singletons. Material: PBMCs. The receptors here all came from a boy under 10 years old in good health and CMV-seronegative.

The chain joins TRBV5-6 to TRBJ2-1; 9 positions match TRBD2. Trimming took 4 bases from V and 7 from J; bases not matched to a gene: 9. Germline-derived CDR1 and CDR2 are SGHDT and YYEEEE. The CDR3 is made up of 15 amino acids. CDR3 sequence: CASSPLREGWNEQFF. The DNA for the CDR3 is TGTGCCAGCAGCCCCTTGCGGGAGGGATGGAATGAGCAGTTCTTC.

This clone was seen once. The same CDR3 also results from other DNA sequences found in this sample. The CDR3 sequence is CASSLAGADTQYF. The CDR3 DNA sequence: TGTGCCAGCAGCTTAGCGGGAGCAGATACGCAGTATTTT. The chain combines TRBV5-4 with TRBJ2-3, with 8 positions matching TRBD2. Looked up from germline, CDR1 is SGHNT and CDR2 is YYREEE (reference sequence). This CDR3 has 13 amino acids. V shed 2 bases and J 4 bases; nucleotides not matched to a gene: 0.

The chain carries TRBV5-6 and TRBJ2-3, with TRBD2 identical over 8 bases. Germline CDR1 and CDR2: SGHDT and YYEEEE. This CDR3 is 16 amino acids long. V shed 0 bases, J shed 1 base, and the junction held 4 bases outside the gene matches. CDR3 coding DNA: TGTGCCAGCAGCTTGGTTGCGACTAGCGGCACAGATACGCAGTATTTT. This translates into CASSLVATSGTDTQYF.

This chain uses TRBV2 with TRBJ1-2; the match to TRBD1 covers 9 bases. V lost 5 bases, J lost 8 bases, and 6 bases stayed unmatched. The germline gives CDR1 SNHLY, CDR2 FYNNEI. The CDR3 runs to 13 residues. The CDR3 region has the DNA TGTGCCAGCAGTCGCACAGGGGGCGACGGCTACACCTTC. This encodes CASSRTGGDGYTF. Complete variable domain (other parts from reference TRBV2 and TRBJ1-2): EPEVTQTPSHQVTQMGQEVILRCVPISNHLYFYWYRQILGQKVEFLVSFYNNEISEKSEIFDDQFSVERPDGSNFTLKIRSTKLEDSAMYFCASSRTGGDGYTFGSGTRLTVV.

This clone was detected once. The rearrangement links TRBV2 to TRBJ1-1; TRBD1 matches 12 bases. Germline V gene data show CDR1 as SNHLY and CDR2 as FYNNEI. The CDR3 is made up of 14 amino acids. J was trimmed by 6 bases and V by 6 bases; bases with no gene match: 5. This CDR3 is CASRTGTGGSEAFF. The CDR3 DNA sequence: TGTGCCAGCAGGACCGGGACAGGGGGCTCTGAAGCTTTCTTT. Using reference TRBV2 and TRBJ1-1 for the parts outside the CDR3, the full variable domain is EPEVTQTPSHQVTQMGQEVILRCVPISNHLYFYWYRQILGQKVEFLVSFYNNEISEKSEIFDDQFSVERPDGSNFTLKIRSTKLEDSAMYFCASRTGTGGSEAFFGQGTRLTVV.

Comment on this clone: Its ends do not fully match the called genes, so a read error is possible. This chain connects TRBV27 to TRBJ1-1, with a weak D call TRBD1 (5 bases). The germline V gene encodes CDR1 MNHEY and CDR2 SMNVEV (reference sequence). The CDR3 has 13 residues. The CDR3 here is CASGSSPGSEAFF. The CDR3 DNA reads as TGTGCCAGCGGATCCTCCCCAGGGTCTGAGGCTTTCTTT.

The chain recombines TRBV7-9 with TRBJ2-1; D may be TRBD1 (5 bases). Trimming took off 1 base at V and 8 bases at J, with 9 bases between the two ends. The CDR3 runs 13 residues. CDR1 is SEHNR, CDR2 FQNEAQ, per germline (reference sequence). The CDR3 region is CASSLVGVDEQFF. The CDR3 region has the DNA TGTGCCAGCAGCTTAGTAGGGGTCGATGAGCAGTTCTTC.

The genes are TRBV19 and TRBJ2-1, with a tentative D call TRBD2 (6 bases). V lost 2 bases and J 0 bases, leaving 23 bases between the germline ends. The CDR3 is made up of 20 amino acids. CDR1 and CDR2 from the germline V gene are LNHDA and SQIVND (reference sequence). CDR3 in DNA: TGTGCCAGTAGTATATCTCGTGCTAGCGCCAAGTGGAGCTCCTACAATGAGCAGTTCTTC. Translated, it gives CASSISRASAKWSSYNEQFF.

This rearrangement joins TRBV11-2 to TRBJ2-1; 8 nucleotides line up with TRBD2. The trim removed 7 bases at V and 0 bases at J, leaving 2 bases unmatched. Germline values: CDR1 SGHAT, CDR2 FQNNGV. This CDR3 has 14 amino acids. The CDR3 region is CASTSGSSYNEQFF. CDR3 DNA: TGTGCCAGCACCAGCGGGAGCTCCTACAATGAGCAGTTCTTC.

This chain links TRBV10-3 with TRBJ2-1; D unclear. The CDR3 totals 12 residues. The V gene's germline CDR1 is ENHRY and CDR2 SYGVKD. Trimming left V 8 bases short and J 8 bases short, with 13 bases between. This chain's CDR3 is CAIRGPFDEQFF. The CDR3 bases are TGTGCCATCCGTGGGCCCTTTGATGAGCAGTTCTTC.

V usage is TRBV10-3 and J usage is TRBJ2-7; TRBD1 aligns across 7 bases. With V trimmed by 4 bases and J by 3 bases, 0 bases remained unmatched. The CDR3 extends over 12 amino acids. The germline V gene has CDR1 ENHRY and CDR2 SYGVKD. The CDR3 sequence is CAISGDSYEQYF. CDR3 sequence (DNA): TGTGCCATCAGTGGGGACAGCTACGAGCAGTACTTC.

In this sample, this clone turned up a few times. This chain joins TRBV6-5 and TRBJ1-3; the match to TRBD1 covers 11 bases. This CDR3 contains 16 residues. V was pared by 4 bases and J by 0 bases, with 2 bases of the junction left unmatched. CDR1 and CDR2 from the germline V gene are MNHEY and SVGAGI. The CDR3 loop reads CASSWTGGISGNTIYF. The DNA for the CDR3 is TGTGCCAGCAGTTGGACAGGGGGCATCTCTGGAAACACCATATATTTT.

V usage is TRBV25-1 and J usage is TRBJ2-5; possibly TRBD2 for D (6 bases). Germline V gene data show CDR1 as MGHDK and CDR2 as SYGVNS. This CDR3 has 16 residues. The V gene lost 2 bases and the J gene lost 2 bases, with 15 bases spanning the gap. The CDR3 region is CASSEGGGQLQETQYF. The CDR3 coding sequence is TGTGCCAGCAGTGAAGGGGGAGGTCAGCTTCAAGAGACCCAGTACTTC.

The chain combines TRBV7-2 with TRBJ1-4; D gene uncertain. Germline assignment: CDR1 SGHTA and CDR2 FQGNSA. CDR3 length: 15 residues. V was clipped by 4 bases and J by 0 bases, with 9 bases between them. The CDR3 region is CASSSGRSTNEKLFF. The CDR3 nucleotides are TGTGCCAGCAGCTCGGGGAGGTCAACTAATGAAAAACTGTTTTTT.

V usage is TRBV6-5 and J usage is TRBJ1-2; TRBD1 might be the D (5 bases). This CDR3 contains 15 residues. Germline V lookup: CDR1 MNHEY, CDR2 SVGAGI. V was shortened by 5 bases and J by 5 bases, with 18 bases between the two germline ends. CDR3: CASSPPGDHRYGYTF. In DNA, the CDR3 is TGTGCCAGCAGTCCCCCGGGGGACCATCGTTATGGCTACACCTTC.

This clone was picked up a small number of times. The chain has TRBV6-5 and TRBJ2-1; 12 nucleotides match TRBD2. Looked up from germline, CDR1 is MNHEY and CDR2 is SVGAGI. The trim removed 5 bases at V and 10 bases at J, leaving 9 bases unmatched. The CDR3 totals 15 residues. The CDR3 coding sequence is TGTGCCAGCAGTATGACTAGCGGGAGTGTGCGGGAGCAGTTCTTC. Protein: CASSMTSGSVREQFF.

CDR3 amino acids: CASSERDRGTEAFF. The CDR3 bases are TGCGCCAGCAGCGAGCGTGACAGGGGCACTGAAGCTTTCTTT. The chain recombines TRBV5-1 with TRBJ1-1; 8 bases are a match to TRBD1. The CDR3 totals 14 residues. With V trimmed by 4 bases and J by 4 bases, 6 bases remained unmatched. Germline V gives CDR1 SGHRS, CDR2 YFSETQ.

Notes on this clone: One junction end does not reproduce the germline sequence, and a read error may be involved. V is TRBV13 and J is TRBJ2-1, with 7 bases lining up with TRBD1. This CDR3 has 15 residues. Germline CDR1 PRHDT, CDR2 FYEKMQ (reference sequence). The CDR3 here is CVSSLQGNSYNEQFF. Written as DNA, the CDR3 is TGTGTCAGCAGCTTACAGGGGAATTCCTACAATGAGCAGTTCTTC.

The chain links TRBV2 to TRBJ2-3; 8 positions agree with TRBD2. In germline, CDR1 is SNHLY, CDR2 FYNNEI. Trimming took 3 bases from V and 1 from J; bases not matched to a gene: 6. The CDR3 has 16 amino acids. CDR3 DNA sequence: TGTGCCAGCAGTGACACCCTCGGGGGGGGCACAGATACGCAGTATTTT. Protein: CASSDTLGGGTDTQYF. Supplemented by reference TRBV2 and TRBJ2-3, the full variable domain reads EPEVTQTPSHQVTQMGQEVILRCVPISNHLYFYWYRQILGQKVEFLVSFYNNEISEKSEIFDDQFSVERPDGSNFTLKIRSTKLEDSAMYFCASSDTLGGGTDTQYFGPGTRLTVL.

The chain links TRBV2 to TRBJ2-7; D might be TRBD2 (5 bases). This CDR3 spans 16 amino acids. V was trimmed by 3 bases and J by 0 bases, leaving 15 bases between them. Germline CDR1 reads SNHLY; CDR2 reads FYNNEI. The CDR3 loop reads CASSDFSPGSSYEQYF. In DNA form, the CDR3 reads TGTGCCAGCAGTGATTTCAGCCCGGGAAGCTCCTACGAGCAGTACTTC.

The genes are TRBV29-1 and TRBJ2-3; D is undetermined. Between the trimmed V and J ends, which lost 2 bases and 3 bases, there was a span of 9 bases. Germline V CDR1 and CDR2: SQVTM, ANQGSEA. The CDR3 loop spans 13 amino acids. The CDR3 loop is CSVEHEPTDTQYF. The CDR3 DNA follows: TGCAGCGTTGAACATGAGCCTACAGATACGCAGTATTTT.

The chain recombines TRBV9 with TRBJ2-1, with D possibly TRBD1 on 5 matching bases. V gave up 2 bases and J gave up 3 bases, with 9 bases separating them. CDR3 length equals 14 residues. From germline, CDR1 is SGDLS and CDR2 YYNGEE. In DNA form, the CDR3 reads TGTGCCAGCAGCGTCGACAGATACTACAATGAGCAGTTCTTC. It encodes CASSVDRYYNEQFF.

The CDR3 is CASSPRDSGGSYEQYF. CDR3 DNA sequence: TGCGCCAGCAGCCCGCGGGACAGCGGCGGCTCCTACGAGCAGTACTTC. This chain links TRBV4-1 with TRBJ2-7; a weak D match, TRBD1 (7 bases). V lost 4 bases and J lost 0, with 16 bases in between. Germline CDR1 reads MGHRA; CDR2 reads YSYEKL. CDR3 length equals 16 residues.